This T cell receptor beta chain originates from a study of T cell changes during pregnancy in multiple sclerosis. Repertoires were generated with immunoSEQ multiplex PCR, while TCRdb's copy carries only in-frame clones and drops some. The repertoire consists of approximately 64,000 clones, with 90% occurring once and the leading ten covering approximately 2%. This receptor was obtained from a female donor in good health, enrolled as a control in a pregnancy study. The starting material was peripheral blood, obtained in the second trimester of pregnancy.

The CDR3 reads CASSPPVGVNTEAFF. CDR3 in DNA: TGTGCCAGCAGCCCCCCGGTAGGGGTGAACACTGAAGCTTTCTTT. J is TRBJ1-1 and V is TRBV7-6, with D tentatively TRBD1 (5 bases). Trimming removed 5 bases at V and 0 bases at J, with 13 bases between. The germline V gene encodes CDR1 SGHVS and CDR2 FNYEAQ. The CDR3 has 15 residues.